A single sample gave rise to the 4 T cell receptor beta chains below, sequenced in a study of PD-1 blockade in classical Hodgkin lymphoma. The repertoire was sequenced with immunoSEQ multiplex PCR; TCRdb's copy has only in-frame clones and lacks some. The sample lists almost 15,000 clones, roughly 89% occurring once. As to time point: cycle 4 day 1 (C4D1), after 6 weeks of nivolumab. Every patient had relapsed following autologous stem cell transplantation, and cohorts differed in brentuximab vedotin exposure. From thawed PBMCs, CD8+ T cells were isolated by magnetic negative selection. The sample consisted of CD8+ T cells from blood, taken before the fourth cycle of nivolumab. The receptors were sampled from a human donor with classical Hodgkin lymphoma.

J is TRBJ2-1 and V is TRBV27, with D perhaps matching TRBD1 (5 bases). V was cut by 5 bases and J by 3 bases, with 17 bases left in between. Germline assignment: CDR1 MNHEY and CDR2 SMNVEV (reference sequence). This CDR3 is 16 amino acids long. The CDR3 reads CASSTQGRVYYNEQFF. DNA of the CDR3: TGTGCCAGCAGTACCCAGGGCAGGGTGTACTACAATGAGCAGTTCTTC.

This clone was recorded once. V is TRBV6-4 and J is TRBJ2-2, with a tentative D call TRBD2 (6 bases). This CDR3 region has 14 residues. The V gene lost 2 bases and the J gene lost 6 bases, with 10 bases spanning the gap. Germline V gene sequence: CDR1 MRHNA, CDR2 SNTAGT. CDR3 nucleotides: TGTGCCAGCAGTGACGGGGGGAAAGCCGGGGAGCTGTTTTTT. This translates into CASSDGGKAGELFF.

This chain joins TRBV5-5 and TRBJ1-1, with TRBD1 identical over 10 bases. V lost 5 bases, J lost 5 bases, and 6 bases stayed unmatched. Per germline, CDR1 SGHKS and CDR2 YYEKEE (reference sequence). The CDR3 covers 14 residues. This CDR3 is CASSPGTGVTEAFF. DNA for the CDR3: TGTGCCAGCAGTCCCGGGACAGGGGTTACTGAAGCTTTCTTT. Full variable domain (remainder filled in from reference TRBV5-5 and TRBJ1-1): DAGVTQSPTHLIKTRGQQVTLRCSPISGHKSVSWYQQVLGQGPQFIFQYYEKEERGRGNFPDRFSARQFPNYSSELNVNALLLGDSALYLCASSPGTGVTEAFFGQGTRLTVV.

The DNA for the CDR3 is TGTGCCAGCAGCTTGGGATGGGGACCGAGCCCAGATACGCAGTATTTT. Encoded protein: CASSLGWGPSPDTQYF. The rearrangement joins TRBV7-9 to TRBJ2-3; D may be TRBD1 or TRBD2 (5 bases each). The V and J ends lost 3 bases and 4 bases respectively, with 17 bases between them. The CDR3 spans 16 residues. Germline lookup yields CDR1 SEHNR and CDR2 FQNEAQ (reference sequence).